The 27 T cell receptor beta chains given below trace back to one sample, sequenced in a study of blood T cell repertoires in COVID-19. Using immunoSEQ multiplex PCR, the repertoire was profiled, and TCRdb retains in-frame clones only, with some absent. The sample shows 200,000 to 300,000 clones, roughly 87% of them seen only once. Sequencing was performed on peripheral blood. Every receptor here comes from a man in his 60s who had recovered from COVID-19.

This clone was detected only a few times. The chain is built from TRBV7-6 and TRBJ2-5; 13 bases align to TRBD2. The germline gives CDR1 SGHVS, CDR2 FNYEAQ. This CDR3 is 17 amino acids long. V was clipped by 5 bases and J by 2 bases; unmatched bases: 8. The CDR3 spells CASSQGLAGRKQETQYF. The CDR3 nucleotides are TGTGCCAGCAGCCAGGGACTAGCGGGGAGGAAACAAGAGACCCAGTACTTC.

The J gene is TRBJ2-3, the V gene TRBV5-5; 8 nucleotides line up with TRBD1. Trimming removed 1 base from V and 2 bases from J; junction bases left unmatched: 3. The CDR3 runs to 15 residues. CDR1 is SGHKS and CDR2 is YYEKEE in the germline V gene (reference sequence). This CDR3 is CASSLNRGITDTQYF. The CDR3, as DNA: TGTGCCAGCAGCTTGAACAGGGGGATCACAGATACGCAGTATTTT.

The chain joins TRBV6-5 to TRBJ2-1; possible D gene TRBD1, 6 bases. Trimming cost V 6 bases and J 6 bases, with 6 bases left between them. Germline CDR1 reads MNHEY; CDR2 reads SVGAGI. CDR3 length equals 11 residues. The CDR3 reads CASRGANEQFF. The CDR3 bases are TGTGCCAGCAGGGGGGCCAATGAGCAGTTCTTC.

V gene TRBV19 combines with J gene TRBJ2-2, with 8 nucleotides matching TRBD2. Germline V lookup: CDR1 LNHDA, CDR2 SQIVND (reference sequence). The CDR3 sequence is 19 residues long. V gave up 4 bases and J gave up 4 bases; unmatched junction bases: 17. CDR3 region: CASSTGAPGGRGGTGELFF. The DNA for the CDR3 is TGTGCCAGTAGTACAGGGGCCCCGGGGGGGCGCGGGGGCACCGGGGAGCTGTTTTTT.

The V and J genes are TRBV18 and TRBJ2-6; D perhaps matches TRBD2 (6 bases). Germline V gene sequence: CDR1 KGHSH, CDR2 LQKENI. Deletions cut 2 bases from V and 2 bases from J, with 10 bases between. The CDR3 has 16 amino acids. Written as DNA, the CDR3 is TGTGCCAGCTCACCAACGCGGGGAACTGGGGCCAACGTCCTGACTTTC. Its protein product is CASSPTRGTGANVLTF. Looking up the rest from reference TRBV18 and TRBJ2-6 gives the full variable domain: NAGVMQNPRHLVRRRGQEARLRCSPMKGHSHVYWYRQLPEEGLKFMVYLQKENIIDESGMPKERFSAEFPKEGPSILRIQQVVRGDSAAYFCASSPTRGTGANVLTFGAGSRLTVL.

This CDR3 is CASSFRGSEGADTQYF. The CDR3 DNA follows: TGTGCCAGCAGTTTTCGGGGGTCGGAGGGCGCAGATACGCAGTATTTT. The chain carries TRBV6-5 and TRBJ2-3; D might be TRBD2 (6 bases). Per the germline V gene, CDR1 is MNHEY and CDR2 is SVGAGI. The CDR3 is 16 amino acids. The V end was cut by 4 bases, the J end by 4 bases, with 18 bases between.

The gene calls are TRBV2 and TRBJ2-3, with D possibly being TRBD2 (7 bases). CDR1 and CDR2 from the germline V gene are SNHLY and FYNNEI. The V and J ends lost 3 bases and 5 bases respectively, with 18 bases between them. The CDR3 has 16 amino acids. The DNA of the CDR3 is TGTGCCAGCAGTGAGGTGTGGGGGGGCCTCCAAGATACGCAGTATTTT. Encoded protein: CASSEVWGGLQDTQYF.

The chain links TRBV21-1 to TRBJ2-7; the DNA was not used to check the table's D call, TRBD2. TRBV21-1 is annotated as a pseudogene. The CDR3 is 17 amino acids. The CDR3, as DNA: TGTGCCAGCAGCAAATGTAGTAGCGGGGGACCTACCTACGAGCAGTACTTC. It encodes CASSKCSSGGPTYEQYF.

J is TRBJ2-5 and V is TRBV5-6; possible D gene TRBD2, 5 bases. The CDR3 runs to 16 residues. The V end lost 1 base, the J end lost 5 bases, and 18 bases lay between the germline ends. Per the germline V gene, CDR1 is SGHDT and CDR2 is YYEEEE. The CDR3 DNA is TGTGCCAGCAGCTTGCGGGGAAGGGTGGTACAGGAGACCCAGTACTTC. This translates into CASSLRGRVVQETQYF.

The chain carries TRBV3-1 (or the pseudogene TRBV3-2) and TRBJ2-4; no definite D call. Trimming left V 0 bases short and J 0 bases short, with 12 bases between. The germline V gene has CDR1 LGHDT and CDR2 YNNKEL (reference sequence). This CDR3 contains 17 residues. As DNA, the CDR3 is TGTGCCAGCAGCCAAGATGAGTCTCCCTTAGCCAAAAACATTCAGTACTTC. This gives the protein CASSQDESPLAKNIQYF.

The CDR3 reads CASSATSGGVVETQYF. The CDR3 nucleotides read TGTGCCAGCAGCGCTACTAGCGGGGGGGTCGTTGAGACCCAGTACTTC. The chain links TRBV5-5 to TRBJ2-5; 13 bases line up with TRBD2. The CDR3 has 16 amino acids. The germline gives CDR1 SGHKS, CDR2 YYEKEE (reference sequence). Trimming cost V 4 bases and J 5 bases; bases outside gene matches: 8.

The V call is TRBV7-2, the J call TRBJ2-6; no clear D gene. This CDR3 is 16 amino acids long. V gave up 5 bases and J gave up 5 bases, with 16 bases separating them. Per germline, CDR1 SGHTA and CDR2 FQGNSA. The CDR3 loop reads CASSPDSARWANVLTF. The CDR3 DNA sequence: TGTGCCAGCAGCCCCGACTCCGCCCGCTGGGCCAACGTCCTGACTTTC. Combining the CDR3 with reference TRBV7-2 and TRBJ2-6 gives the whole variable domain GAGVSQSPSNKVTEKGKDVELRCDPISGHTALYWYRQSLGQGLEFLIYFQGNSAPDKSGLPSDRFSAERTGGSVSTLTIQRTQQEDSAVYLCASSPDSARWANVLTFGAGSRLTVL.

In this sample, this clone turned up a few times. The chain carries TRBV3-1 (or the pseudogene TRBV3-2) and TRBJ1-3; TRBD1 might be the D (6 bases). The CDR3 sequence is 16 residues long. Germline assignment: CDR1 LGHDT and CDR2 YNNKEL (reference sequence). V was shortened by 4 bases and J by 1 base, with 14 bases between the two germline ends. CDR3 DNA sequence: TGTGCCAGCAGCCCCACAGACAGGATTTCTGGAAACACCATATATTTT. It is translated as CASSPTDRISGNTIYF.

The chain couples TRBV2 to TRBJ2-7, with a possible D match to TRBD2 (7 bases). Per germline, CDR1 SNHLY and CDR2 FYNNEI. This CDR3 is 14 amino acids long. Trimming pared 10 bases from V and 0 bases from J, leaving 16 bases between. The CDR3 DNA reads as TGTGCCATCAAAGGGGGAGGGGCCTCCTACGAGCAGTACGTC. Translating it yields CAIKGGGASYEQYV.

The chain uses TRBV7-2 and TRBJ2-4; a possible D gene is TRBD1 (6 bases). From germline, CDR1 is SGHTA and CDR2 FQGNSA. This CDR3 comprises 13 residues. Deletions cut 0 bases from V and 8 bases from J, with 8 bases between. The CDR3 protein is CASSLARTDIQYF. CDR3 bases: TGTGCCAGCAGCTTAGCCCGGACAGACATTCAGTACTTC.

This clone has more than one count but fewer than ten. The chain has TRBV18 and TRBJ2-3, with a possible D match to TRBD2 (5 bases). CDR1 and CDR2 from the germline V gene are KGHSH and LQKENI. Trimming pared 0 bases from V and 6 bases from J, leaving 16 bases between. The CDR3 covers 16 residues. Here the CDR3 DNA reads TGTGCCAGCTCACCACCGGGCGGGTGGCCCGGCGATACGCAGTATTTT. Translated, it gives CASSPPGGWPGDTQYF. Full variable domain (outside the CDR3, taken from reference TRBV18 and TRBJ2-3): NAGVMQNPRHLVRRRGQEARLRCSPMKGHSHVYWYRQLPEEGLKFMVYLQKENIIDESGMPKERFSAEFPKEGPSILRIQQVVRGDSAAYFCASSPPGGWPGDTQYFGPGTRLTVL.

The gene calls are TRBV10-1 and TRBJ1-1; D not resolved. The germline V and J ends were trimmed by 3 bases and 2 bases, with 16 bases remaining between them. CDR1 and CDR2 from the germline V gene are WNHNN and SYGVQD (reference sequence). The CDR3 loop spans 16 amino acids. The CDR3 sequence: CASSDRDGRGNTEAFF. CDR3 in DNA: TGCGCCAGCAGTGATCGTGACGGTCGAGGAAACACTGAAGCTTTCTTT.

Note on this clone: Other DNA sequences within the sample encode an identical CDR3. CDR3 protein: CSVEDPGQSSYNEQFF. CDR3 DNA sequence: TGCAGCGTTGAAGATCCTGGACAAAGCTCCTACAATGAGCAGTTCTTC. This chain links TRBV29-1 with TRBJ2-1; TRBD1 might be the D (5 bases). Trimming shortened V by 0 bases and J by 0 bases, and 12 bases separated the two germline ends. This CDR3 comprises 16 residues. Per germline, CDR1 SQVTM and CDR2 ANQGSEA.

The CDR3 reads CASSRGVRAYNEQFF. The CDR3 nucleotides are TGTGCCAGCAGTCGGGGGGTCAGGGCGTACAATGAGCAGTTCTTC. The chain combines TRBV6-4 with TRBJ2-1, with 7 bases aligning to TRBD2. V lost 5 bases and J lost 4; bases outside the gene matches: 8. The germline CDR1 and CDR2 sequences are MRHNA and SNTAGT. The length of the CDR3 is 15 residues.

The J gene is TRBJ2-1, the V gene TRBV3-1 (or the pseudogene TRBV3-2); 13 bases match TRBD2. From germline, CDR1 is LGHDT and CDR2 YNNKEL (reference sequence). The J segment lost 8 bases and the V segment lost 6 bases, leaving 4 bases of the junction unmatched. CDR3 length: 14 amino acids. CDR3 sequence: CASRRTSGGDEQFF. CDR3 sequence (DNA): TGTGCCAGCAGACGTACTAGCGGGGGGGATGAGCAGTTCTTC.

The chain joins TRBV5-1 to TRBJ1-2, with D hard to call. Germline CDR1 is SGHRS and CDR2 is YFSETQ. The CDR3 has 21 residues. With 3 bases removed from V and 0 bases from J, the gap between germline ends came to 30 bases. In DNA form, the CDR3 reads TGCGCCAGCAGCTCTTACTATTTCGACGGAATGATCAAATTAGCTAACTATGGCTACACCTTC. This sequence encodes CASSSYYFDGMIKLANYGYTF.

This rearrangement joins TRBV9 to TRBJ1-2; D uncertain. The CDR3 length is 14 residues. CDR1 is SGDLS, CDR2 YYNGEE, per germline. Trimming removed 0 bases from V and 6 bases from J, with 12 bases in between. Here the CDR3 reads CASSVGRGFDGYTF. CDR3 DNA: TGTGCCAGCAGCGTAGGACGAGGGTTCGATGGCTACACCTTC.

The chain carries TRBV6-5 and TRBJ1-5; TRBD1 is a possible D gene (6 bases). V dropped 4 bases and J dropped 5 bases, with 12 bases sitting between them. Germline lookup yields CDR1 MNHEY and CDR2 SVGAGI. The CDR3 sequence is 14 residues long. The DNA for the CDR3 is TGTGCCAGCAGTTCGGCAGGGGAATATCAGCCCCAGCATTTT. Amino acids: CASSSAGEYQPQHF.

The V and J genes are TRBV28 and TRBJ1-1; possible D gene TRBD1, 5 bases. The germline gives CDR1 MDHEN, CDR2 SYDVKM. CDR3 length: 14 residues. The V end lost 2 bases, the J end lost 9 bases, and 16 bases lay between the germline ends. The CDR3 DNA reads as TGTGCCAGCAGTTTAATTAATTTTCAGGGAAAAGCTTTCTTT. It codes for CASSLINFQGKAFF.

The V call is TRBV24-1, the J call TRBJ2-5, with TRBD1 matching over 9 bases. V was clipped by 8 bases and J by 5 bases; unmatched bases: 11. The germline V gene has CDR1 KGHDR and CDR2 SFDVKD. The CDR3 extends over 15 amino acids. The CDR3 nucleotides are TGTGCCACCACTTCCGGACAGGGGTTTGTGGAGACCCAGTACTTC. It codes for CATTSGQGFVETQYF.

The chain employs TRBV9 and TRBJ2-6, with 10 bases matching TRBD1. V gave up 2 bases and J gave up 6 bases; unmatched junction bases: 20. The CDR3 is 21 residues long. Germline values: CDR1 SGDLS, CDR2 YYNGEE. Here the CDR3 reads CASSVAAPGQGTPVEANVLTF. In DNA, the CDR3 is TGTGCCAGCAGCGTGGCCGCACCGGGACAGGGGACGCCGGTGGAGGCCAACGTCCTGACTTTC. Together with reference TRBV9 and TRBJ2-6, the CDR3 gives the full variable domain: DSGVTQTPKHLITATGQRVTLRCSPRSGDLSVYWYQQSLDQGLQFLIQYYNGEERAKGNILERFSAQQFPDLHSELNLSSLELGDSALYFCASSVAAPGQGTPVEANVLTFGAGSRLTVL.

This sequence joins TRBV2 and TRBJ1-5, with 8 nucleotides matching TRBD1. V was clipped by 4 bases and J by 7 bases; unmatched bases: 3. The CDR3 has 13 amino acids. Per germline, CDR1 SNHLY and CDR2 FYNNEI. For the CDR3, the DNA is TGTGCCAGCAGTGGGACAGGGAGACAGCCCCAGCATTTT. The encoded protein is CASSGTGRQPQHF.